Presented here are 32 T cell receptor beta chains from one specimen sequenced in a study of blood T cells in healthy people across ages. It was with a sample-barcoded 5' primer and a J-beta primer mix that a second PCR of roughly 7 to 11 cycles was run. Using its own MiXCR run on the 5' RACE reads, TCRdb lists one record per CDR3 protein. Among 750,000 or so distinct CDR3 sequences listed, around a quarter were seen once. The data were also submitted as part of a second study, on T cells of mothers and their children.

The sequencing input was blood. These receptors were collected from a boy younger than 18 in good health.

This clonotype was counted only a few times. Lacking the conserved final phenylalanine or tryptophan, this CDR3 likely reflects a read error. The chain is built from TRBV15 and TRBJ2-5; no clear D gene. The DNA end favors TRBJ2-7, so the J call may be wrong. Germline V lookup: CDR1 LNHNV, CDR2 YYDKDF (reference sequence). This CDR3 has 14 residues. CDR3 amino acids: CATSRAWGPYEQYL. CDR3 in DNA: TGTGCCACCAGCAGAGCTTGGGGTCCCTACGAGCAGTACCTC.

The rearrangement joins TRBV5-1 to TRBJ2-5; 8 nucleotides align to TRBD2. V lost 0 bases to trimming and J lost 3 bases; unmatched junction nucleotides: 4. The CDR3 is made up of 15 amino acids. The germline gives CDR1 SGHRS, CDR2 YFSETQ. The CDR3 coding sequence is TGCGCCAGCAGCTTGGCCGGGGGGGCCGAAGAGACCCAGTACTTC. It encodes CASSLAGGAEETQYF. The full variable domain, completed using reference TRBV5-1 and TRBJ2-5, is KAGVTQTPRYLIKTRGQQVTLSCSPISGHRSVSWYQQTPGQGLQFLFEYFSETQRNKGNFPGRFSGRQFSNSRSEMNVSTLELGDSALYLCASSLAGGAEETQYFGPGTRLLVL.

CDR3 in DNA: TGTGCCAGCAGTTCCCCCCGGACAGGGATCAACTATGGCTACACCTTC. Its protein is CASSSPRTGINYGYTF. The V gene is TRBV28, the J gene TRBJ1-2; 8 nucleotides align to TRBD1. This CDR3 contains 16 residues. Germline V gene lookup returns CDR1 MDHEN and CDR2 SYDVKM. Unmatched junction bases numbered 9, after V lost 4 bases and J lost 2 bases.

This chain uses TRBV20-1 with TRBJ1-2; the match to TRBD1 covers 8 bases. The length of the CDR3 is 11 residues. V shed 6 bases and J 6 bases; nucleotides not matched to a gene: 3. Germline CDR1 and CDR2: DFQATT and SNEGSKA (reference sequence). For the CDR3, the DNA is TGCAGTGCCACGACAGGGGATGGCTACACCTTC. Its protein is CSATTGDGYTF.

This clonotype was counted only a few times. V and J are TRBV7-2 and TRBJ2-7; tentatively, D is TRBD1 (5 bases). The CDR3 covers 14 residues. V lost 3 bases and J lost 0, with 9 bases in between. The germline CDR1 and CDR2 sequences are SGHTA and FQGNSA. The CDR3: CASSFSGHSYEQYF. In DNA, the CDR3 is TGTGCCAGCAGCTTCTCAGGGCACTCCTACGAGCAGTACTTC.

Comments on this clonotype: With a much larger clone just one base away, this may be a read error. The CDR3 sequence: CSVAQNYEQYF. The CDR3 coding sequence is TGCAGCGTTGCACAGAACTACGAGCAGTACTTC. The chain combines TRBV29-1 with TRBJ2-5; D is ambiguous. The DNA end favors TRBJ2-7, so the J call may be wrong. The CDR3 sequence is 11 residues long. Per germline, CDR1 SQVTM and CDR2 ANQGSEA.

The chain joins TRBV4-3 to TRBJ2-7; TRBD2 matches at 10 bases. Near its end, the DNA agrees better with TRBJ2-1, so the J call may be wrong. In germline, CDR1 is LGHNA, CDR2 YSLEER. The CDR3 length is 19 residues. The CDR3 coding sequence is TGCGCCAGCAGCCAAGAAGCCTATCTACTAGCGGGGACCTACAATGAGCAGTTCTTC. This gives the protein CASSQEAYLLAGTYNEQFF.

The CDR3 is CASSPPERGSPLHF. CDR3 DNA sequence: TGTGCCAGCAGTCCCCCCGAAAGAGGGTCACCCCTCCACTTT. The chain is built from TRBV12-3 or TRBV12-4 and TRBJ1-6, with D unclear. This CDR3 comprises 14 residues. V gave up 5 bases and J gave up 10 bases, with 15 bases separating them.

This clonotype was observed a handful of times. This chain links TRBV29-1 with TRBJ2-1; 11 bases map to TRBD2. The better agreement between TRBJ2-7 and the DNA end casts doubt on the J call. This CDR3 comprises 15 residues. From germline, CDR1 is SQVTM and CDR2 ANQGSEA. CDR3 loop: CSVDSGTSGDYEQYF. CDR3 DNA: TGCAGCGTGGACTCTGGGACTAGCGGCGACTACGAGCAGTACTTC.

This clonotype has just a few counts. The chain recombines TRBV10-3 with TRBJ2-5; D is perhaps TRBD1 or TRBD2 (5 bases each). The length of the CDR3 is 13 residues. CDR1 is ENHRY, CDR2 SYGVKD, per germline. Trimming cost V 10 bases and J 4 bases, with 16 bases left between them. CDR3 protein: CATRVGDPETQYF. CDR3 in DNA: TGTGCCACCAGGGTCGGGGACCCAGAGACCCAGTACTTC.

The chain employs TRBV28 and TRBJ2-1; possible D gene TRBD1, 7 bases. The assigned J gene may be wrong: the sequence end matches TRBJ2-7 better. The germline gives CDR1 MDHEN, CDR2 SYDVKM. The CDR3 runs 12 residues. The CDR3: CASTRGADEQYF. The CDR3 bases are TGTGCCAGCACCAGGGGGGCCGACGAGCAGTACTTC.

This clonotype showed up just a few times. The V call is TRBV28, the J call TRBJ2-3, with 7 bases matching TRBD2. Germline V gene data show CDR1 as MDHEN and CDR2 as SYDVKM. V lost 6 bases and J lost 2; bases outside the gene matches: 11. There are 16 residues in the CDR3. DNA of the CDR3: TGTGCCAGCAGGGGGATCACGCGGGAGACCACAGATACGCAGTATTTT. Encoded protein: CASRGITRETTDTQYF.

The table lists this clonotype with a count of one. The V gene is TRBV29-1, the J gene TRBJ1-3, with D unclear. There are 13 residues in the CDR3. Germline V gene sequence: CDR1 SQVTM, CDR2 ANQGSEA. V dropped 7 bases and J dropped 1 base, with 11 bases sitting between them. CDR3 bases: TGCAGCGCTTCAGGTAGATCTGGAAACACCATATATTTT. The encoded protein is CSASGRSGNTIYF.

The rearrangement links TRBV5-1 to TRBJ2-5; 7 bases agree with TRBD1. The CDR3 is 16 residues long. Germline V gives CDR1 SGHRS, CDR2 YFSETQ. J lost 4 bases, V lost 4 bases, and 13 bases had no gene match. This CDR3 reads CASSDSGQPMVETQYF. In DNA, the CDR3 is TGCGCCAGCAGCGATTCGGGACAGCCGATGGTAGAGACCCAGTACTTC. The full variable domain, with the rest looked up from reference TRBV5-1 and TRBJ2-5, is KAGVTQTPRYLIKTRGQQVTLSCSPISGHRSVSWYQQTPGQGLQFLFEYFSETQRNKGNFPGRFSGRQFSNSRSEMNVSTLELGDSALYLCASSDSGQPMVETQYFGPGTRLLVL.

The chain combines TRBV5-1 with TRBJ1-1, with TRBD1 matching over 11 bases. This CDR3 spans 16 amino acids. The V segment lost 4 bases and the J segment 5 bases; nucleotides outside the gene matches: 10. Per germline, CDR1 SGHRS and CDR2 YFSETQ. This CDR3 reads CASSPTGTGGKTEAFF. For the CDR3, the DNA is TGCGCCAGCAGCCCGACCGGGACAGGGGGGAAGACTGAAGCTTTCTTT.

The chain is built from TRBV29-1 and TRBJ2-4; D possibly corresponds to TRBD2 (7 bases). From germline, CDR1 is SQVTM and CDR2 ANQGSEA. The V and J ends lost 8 bases and 8 bases respectively, with 16 bases between them. The CDR3 has 12 amino acids. CDR3 in amino acids: CSFARGADIQYF. For the CDR3, the DNA is TGCAGCTTCGCTCGGGGGGCGGACATTCAGTACTTC.

The chain employs TRBV7-3 and TRBJ2-1; possible D gene TRBD2, 6 bases. Germline V gene data show CDR1 as SGHTA and CDR2 as FQGTGA. V was shortened by 3 bases and J by 9 bases, with 12 bases between the two germline ends. The CDR3 spans 13 residues. CDR3 region: CASSFGLSGEQFF. Written as DNA, the CDR3 is TGTGCCAGCAGCTTCGGACTAAGCGGTGAGCAGTTCTTC.

Of note for this clonotype: Compared with germline, one end of the junction differs, possibly owing to a read error. The rearrangement joins TRBV2 to TRBJ2-1; 9 nucleotides line up with TRBD2. CDR1 and CDR2 (germline): SNHLY, FYNNEI. This CDR3 has 18 amino acids. DNA for the CDR3: TGTACCAGCAGTCCCAATTTTAGCGGGAGTGGCTCCTACAATGAGCAGTTCTTC. Translated, it gives CTSSPNFSGSGSYNEQFF.

This clonotype has a handful of counts. The chain uses TRBV20-1 and TRBJ1-4; D is possibly TRBD1 (5 bases). Trimming pared 0 bases from V and 7 bases from J, leaving 15 bases between. This CDR3 comprises 15 residues. Germline-derived CDR1 and CDR2 are DFQATT and SNEGSKA (reference sequence). The CDR3 DNA follows: TGCAGTGCTAGAGATTTTCAGGGCTTGGGTGAAAAACTGTTTTTT. Translation gives CSARDFQGLGEKLFF.

The genes are TRBV20-1 and TRBJ2-1; 7 bases align to TRBD2. Germline CDR1 is DFQATT and CDR2 is SNEGSKA (reference sequence). The CDR3 consists of 15 residues. Germline trimming cut 5 bases from V and 0 bases from J; bases unmatched to any gene: 7. The CDR3 region has the DNA TGCAGTGCTCGTCCGGGCGGGAGCTCCTACAATGAGCAGTTCTTC. Residues: CSARPGGSSYNEQFF.

Points on this clonotype: The junction differs from germline at one of its ends, possibly a read error. J is TRBJ1-1 and V is TRBV6-5, with 8 nucleotides matching TRBD1. The germline V gene encodes CDR1 MNHEY and CDR2 SVGAGI. CDR3 length equals 13 residues. CDR3 nucleotides: TGCGCCAGCAGTGTAAGACAGGGGAATGAAGCTTTCTTT. Encoded protein: CASSVRQGNEAFF.

This clonotype was recorded a few times. This CDR3 reads CASSSLSTSGSQETQYF. The CDR3 region has the DNA TGTGCCAGCAGCTCCCTCTCGACTAGCGGGAGCCAAGAGACCCAGTACTTC. The V call is TRBV28, the J call TRBJ2-5; 12 nucleotides agree with TRBD2. The ends lost 6 bases at V and 1 base at J; junction bases unmatched: 9. Germline V gene sequence: CDR1 MDHEN, CDR2 SYDVKM. The CDR3 extends over 17 amino acids.

This clonotype was counted a few times. V gene TRBV4-2 combines with J gene TRBJ2-7; D is ambiguous. Germline V gene sequence: CDR1 LGHNA, CDR2 YNFKEQ. Trimming cost V 2 bases and J 3 bases, with 8 bases left between them. This CDR3 has 13 amino acids. CDR3 in amino acids: CASSQSPGYEQYF. As DNA, the CDR3 is TGTGCCAGCAGCCAATCACCAGGCTACGAGCAGTACTTC.

This clonotype was observed a few times. The V call is TRBV14, the J call TRBJ2-5, with 9 bases aligning to TRBD1. Losses at the gene ends were 1 base for V and 6 bases for J; bases not matched to a gene: 6. This CDR3 is 15 amino acids long. Looked up from germline, CDR1 is SGHDN and CDR2 is FVKESK. Here the CDR3 reads CASSQASGQGQTQYF. In DNA, the CDR3 is TGTGCCAGCAGCCAAGCATCAGGACAGGGGCAGACCCAGTACTTC. Supplemented by reference TRBV14 and TRBJ2-5, the full variable domain reads EAGVTQFPSHSVIEKGQTVTLRCDPISGHDNLYWYRRVMGKEIKFLLHFVKESKQDESGMPNNRFLAERTGGTYSTLKVQPAELEDSGVYFCASSQASGQGQTQYFGPGTRLLVL.

The genes are TRBV7-2 and TRBJ2-1; tentatively, D is TRBD1 (8 bases). The end of the DNA fits TRBJ2-5 better, so the J call may be wrong. CDR1 and CDR2 from the germline V gene are SGHTA and FQGNSA. The CDR3 loop spans 15 amino acids. In nucleotides, the CDR3 is TGTGCCAGCAGGCAACAGGGGGGGGGAGAAGAGACCCAGTACTTC. It yields the protein CASRQQGGGEETQYF.

There are many counts of this clonotype. The chain combines TRBV24-1 with TRBJ2-5; 13 nucleotides align to TRBD2. The J segment lost 4 bases and the V segment lost 4 bases, leaving 5 bases of the junction unmatched. This CDR3 region has 16 residues. Germline CDR1 KGHDR, CDR2 SFDVKD. The CDR3 loop reads CATSDAGLAGAETQYF. CDR3 in DNA: TGTGCCACCAGTGACGCTGGACTAGCGGGAGCAGAGACCCAGTACTTC.

The chain couples TRBV5-1 to TRBJ2-5, with D perhaps matching TRBD1 (6 bases). V lost 4 bases and J 2 bases, leaving 15 bases between the germline ends. There are 15 residues in the CDR3. CDR1 and CDR2 (germline): SGHRS, YFSETQ. The CDR3 is CASSVTGNVQETQYF. The DNA for the CDR3 is TGCGCCAGCAGCGTCACAGGGAACGTGCAAGAGACCCAGTACTTC.

The chain recombines TRBV2 with TRBJ2-1, with D unresolved. The V end was cut by 11 bases, the J end by 7 bases, with 6 bases between. The CDR3 contains 9 residues. Germline V gives CDR1 SNHLY, CDR2 FYNNEI. This chain's CDR3 is CAVGNEQFF. The CDR3 bases are TGTGCCGTCGGGAATGAGCAGTTCTTC.

The chain recombines TRBV10-3 with TRBJ2-5; either TRBD1 or TRBD2 may supply D (6 bases each). CDR3 size: 17 residues. The V gene lost 6 bases and the J gene lost 2 bases, with 22 bases spanning the gap. The V gene's germline CDR1 is ENHRY and CDR2 SYGVKD. The CDR3 DNA is TGTGCCATCAGGGGGGGCGAGGAGCAGACCCATCAAGAGACCCAGTACTTC. This gives the protein CAIRGGEEQTHQETQYF.

This clonotype was detected a few times. The V call is TRBV12-3 or TRBV12-4, the J call TRBJ2-5, with a weak D call TRBD2 (8 bases). V was trimmed by 4 bases and J by 4 bases, leaving 19 bases between them. This CDR3 is built from 16 residues. As DNA, the CDR3 is TGTGCCAGCAGTTCGGATAGCGGGACAGATAGAGAGACCCAGTACTTC. This translates into CASSSDSGTDRETQYF.

This chain connects TRBV12-3 or TRBV12-4 to TRBJ2-3; 7 nucleotides agree with TRBD2. This CDR3 has 16 amino acids. J lost 2 bases, V lost 5 bases, and 10 bases had no gene match. As DNA, the CDR3 is TGTGCCAGCAGTGCCACAATAGCGGGCGTCACAGATACGCAGTATTTT. Translating gives CASSATIAGVTDTQYF.

The rearrangement joins TRBV21-1 to TRBJ2-5. TRBV21-1 is reported as a pseudogene. The CDR3 has 12 amino acids. CDR3 coding DNA: TGTGGCAGCAGCAAAGTTCGCGGGACCCAGTACTTC. Protein: CGSSKVRGTQYF.